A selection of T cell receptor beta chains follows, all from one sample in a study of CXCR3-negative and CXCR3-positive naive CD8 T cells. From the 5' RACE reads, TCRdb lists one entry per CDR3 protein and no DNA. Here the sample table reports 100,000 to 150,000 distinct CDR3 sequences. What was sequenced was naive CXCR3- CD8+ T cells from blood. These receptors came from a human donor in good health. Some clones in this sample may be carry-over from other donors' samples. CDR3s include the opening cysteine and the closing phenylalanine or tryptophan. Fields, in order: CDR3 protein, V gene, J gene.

CDR3aa: CSVDMGSYNEQFF
v_gene: TRBV29-1
j_gene: TRBJ2-1

CDR3aa: CAWSKLGVGAPYNEQFF
v_gene: TRBV30
j_gene: TRBJ2-1

CDR3aa: CASSSPTDEQFF
v_gene: TRBV27
j_gene: TRBJ2-1

CDR3aa: CSAIIGNQPQHF
v_gene: TRBV20-1
j_gene: TRBJ1-5

CDR3aa: CSAKNRDRGSYEQYF
v_gene: TRBV20-1
j_gene: TRBJ2-7

CDR3aa: CASRTAYNQPQHF
v_gene: TRBV19
j_gene: TRBJ1-5

CDR3aa: CATSRDREDRVSYEQYF
v_gene: TRBV15
j_gene: TRBJ2-7

CDR3aa: CASSLALKLNEQFF
v_gene: TRBV5-4
j_gene: TRBJ2-1

CDR3aa: CASSEYSAGDTQYF
v_gene: TRBV6-1
j_gene: TRBJ2-3

CDR3aa: CASSLEQGRQPQHF
v_gene: TRBV5-1
j_gene: TRBJ1-5

CDR3aa: CASSPGTSGSYEQYF
v_gene: TRBV13
j_gene: TRBJ2-7

CDR3aa: CASTETGGRGQPQHF
v_gene: TRBV19
j_gene: TRBJ1-5

CDR3aa: CASSPMDRGHEQYF
v_gene: TRBV7-6
j_gene: TRBJ2-7

CDR3aa: CASSLTYQETQYF
v_gene: TRBV7-6
j_gene: TRBJ2-5

CDR3aa: CSAILPGLSAYEQYF
v_gene: TRBV29-1
j_gene: TRBJ2-7

CDR3aa: CASSSRPTFATEAFF
v_gene: TRBV12-3/TRBV12-4
j_gene: TRBJ1-1

CDR3aa: CASSRGTGPSYEQYF
v_gene: TRBV7-8
j_gene: TRBJ2-7

CDR3aa: CASSLAGASSYNEQFF
v_gene: TRBV7-3
j_gene: TRBJ2-1

CDR3aa: CASSGPLGRTVNTEAFF
v_gene: TRBV13
j_gene: TRBJ1-1

CDR3aa: CSAREETNNEQFF
v_gene: TRBV20-1
j_gene: TRBJ2-1

CDR3aa: CSVDTAGELFF
v_gene: TRBV29-1
j_gene: TRBJ2-2

CDR3aa: CASSLKRASEQYF
v_gene: TRBV7-3
j_gene: TRBJ2-7

CDR3aa: CASSLADEPQHF
v_gene: TRBV7-9
j_gene: TRBJ1-5

CDR3aa: CASSYPQGREQFF
v_gene: TRBV6-5
j_gene: TRBJ2-1

CDR3aa: CASSQTKTGQGSYEQYF
v_gene: TRBV7-9
j_gene: TRBJ2-7

CDR3aa: CASSQPPGHLYGYTF
v_gene: TRBV28
j_gene: TRBJ1-2

CDR3aa: CASSQTIQGSEQYF
v_gene: TRBV7-9
j_gene: TRBJ2-7

CDR3aa: CASSPSGTTDTGELFF
v_gene: TRBV4-2
j_gene: TRBJ2-2

CDR3aa: CASSHPGGSGSSSYNEQFF
v_gene: TRBV3-1
j_gene: TRBJ2-1

CDR3aa: CASRSVAGVTSSYEQYF
v_gene: TRBV5-1
j_gene: TRBJ2-7

CDR3aa: CASSPGGDRVNTEAFF
v_gene: TRBV7-9
j_gene: TRBJ1-1

CDR3aa: CTSSLSFSGTTDTQYF
v_gene: TRBV7-3
j_gene: TRBJ2-3

CDR3aa: CASSPPFYEAGGETQYF
v_gene: TRBV28
j_gene: TRBJ2-5

CDR3aa: CASSPTGPTDTQYF
v_gene: TRBV7-3
j_gene: TRBJ2-3

CDR3aa: CASSARDRGEQFF
v_gene: TRBV12-3/TRBV12-4
j_gene: TRBJ2-1

CDR3aa: CASSFGQSTYEQYF
v_gene: TRBV27
j_gene: TRBJ2-7

CDR3aa: CSVEGAPGGAADTQYF
v_gene: TRBV29-1
j_gene: TRBJ2-3

CDR3aa: CASSEGGNTEAFF
v_gene: TRBV6-5
j_gene: TRBJ1-1

CDR3aa: CASSAGQGWSEAFF
v_gene: TRBV19
j_gene: TRBJ1-1

CDR3aa: CASSQLWGRTRTEAFF
v_gene: TRBV3-1
j_gene: TRBJ1-1

CDR3aa: CASTGQGIGTYEQYF
v_gene: TRBV10-2
j_gene: TRBJ2-7

CDR3aa: CASSHSYPGNTIYF
v_gene: TRBV13
j_gene: TRBJ1-3

CDR3aa: CASSTADRGSYEQYF
v_gene: TRBV13
j_gene: TRBJ2-7

CDR3aa: CASSSQGAGEQYF
v_gene: TRBV12-3/TRBV12-4
j_gene: TRBJ2-7

CDR3aa: CSGRQPNTGELFF
v_gene: TRBV29-1
j_gene: TRBJ2-2

CDR3aa: CASSESGSLGEQYF
v_gene: TRBV10-2
j_gene: TRBJ2-7

CDR3aa: CASSQDSRETQYF
v_gene: TRBV4-3
j_gene: TRBJ2-5

CDR3aa: CASSSATLGGQYF
v_gene: TRBV7-9
j_gene: TRBJ2-3

CDR3aa: CAISEVEGPNTEAFF
v_gene: TRBV10-3
j_gene: TRBJ1-1

CDR3aa: CASSKEKSASASSYEQYF
v_gene: TRBV21-1
j_gene: TRBJ2-7

CDR3aa: CASSHSFRRTGGDYGYTF
v_gene: TRBV4-2
j_gene: TRBJ1-2

CDR3aa: CASSFDLGFGGNEQFF
v_gene: TRBV5-5
j_gene: TRBJ2-1

CDR3aa: CATHSPTGLYGYTF
v_gene: TRBV2
j_gene: TRBJ1-2